This T cell receptor beta chain was observed in a study of blood T cell repertoires in COVID-19. On the study more broadly: Collection of acute and convalescent COVID-19 samples took place in the United States, Italy and Spain.

This clone has a single count. V dropped 0 bases and J dropped 4 bases, with 19 bases sitting between them. Germline CDR1 is WNHNN and CDR2 is SYGVQD (reference sequence). The length of the CDR3 is 18 residues. Source study methods: Reference gene primers were amplified, and this amplification served to estimate nucleated cell counts. Using immunoSEQ multiplex PCR, the repertoire was profiled, and TCRdb retains in-frame clones only, with some absent. Clonal size and the V and J genes are those of that table, whereas D and trimming came from the DNA. The table has 220,000 or so clones, approximately 84% seen once.

The clonotype was recovered from a man aged 50 or older who had recovered from COVID-19. This chain links TRBV10-1 with TRBJ2-1; perhaps TRBD1 as D (6 bases). Sequencing was performed on peripheral blood. The CDR3 reads CASSESGPTGLGYNEQFF. In DNA form, the CDR3 reads TGCGCCAGCAGTGAGTCTGGACCTACAGGGCTGGGGTACAATGAGCAGTTCTTC.